The sequence of this T cell receptor beta chain was determined in a study of PD-L1 blockade in urothelial cancer. Overall study: When blood samples were assessed, the median T cell count was 141,255.

Germline V gives CDR1 PRHDT, CDR2 FYEKMQ (reference sequence). This CDR3 has 16 residues. J was trimmed by 5 bases and V by 5 bases; bases with no gene match: 10. Indicated time point: peripheral blood 6 weeks after treatment start. Produced via immunoSEQ multiplex PCR; TCRdb's table is partial and in-frame only. This repertoire shows around 53,000 clones, 70% to 85% found once; its top ten account for 1.9%. The J gene is TRBJ2-5, the V gene TRBV13, with 11 bases lining up with TRBD1. This receptor was obtained from a man aged 45-60 years with urothelial cancer. The specimen comprised PBMCs, sampled around atezolizumab (anti-PD-L1) treatment. DNA for the CDR3: TGTGCCAGCAGCCCCAGGACAGGGGGCGCGTTTGAGACCCAGTACTTC. Protein product: CASSPRTGGAFETQYF.